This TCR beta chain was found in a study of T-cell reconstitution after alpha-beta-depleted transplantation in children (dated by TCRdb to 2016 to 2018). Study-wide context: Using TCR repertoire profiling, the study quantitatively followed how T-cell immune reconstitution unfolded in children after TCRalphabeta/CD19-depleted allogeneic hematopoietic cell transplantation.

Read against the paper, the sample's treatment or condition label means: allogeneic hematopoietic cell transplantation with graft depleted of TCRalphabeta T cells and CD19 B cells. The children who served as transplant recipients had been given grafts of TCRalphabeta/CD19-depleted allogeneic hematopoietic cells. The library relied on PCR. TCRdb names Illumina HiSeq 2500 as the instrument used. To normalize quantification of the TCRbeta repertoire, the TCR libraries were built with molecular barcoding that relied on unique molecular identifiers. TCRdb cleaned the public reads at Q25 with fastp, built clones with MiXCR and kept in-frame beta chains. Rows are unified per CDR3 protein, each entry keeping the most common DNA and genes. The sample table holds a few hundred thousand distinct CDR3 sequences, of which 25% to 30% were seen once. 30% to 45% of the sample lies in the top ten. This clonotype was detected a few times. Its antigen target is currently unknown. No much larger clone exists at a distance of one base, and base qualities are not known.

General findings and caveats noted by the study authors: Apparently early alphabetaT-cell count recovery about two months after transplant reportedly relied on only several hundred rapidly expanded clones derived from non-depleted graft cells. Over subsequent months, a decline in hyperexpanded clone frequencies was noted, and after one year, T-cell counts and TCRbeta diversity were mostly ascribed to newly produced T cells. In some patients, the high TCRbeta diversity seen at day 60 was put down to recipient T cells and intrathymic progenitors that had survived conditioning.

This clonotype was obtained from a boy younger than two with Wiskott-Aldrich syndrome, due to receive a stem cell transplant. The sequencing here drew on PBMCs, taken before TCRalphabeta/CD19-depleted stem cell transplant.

The DNA reads TGCGCCAGCAGCCAAGAGGGACTAGCGGGAACCGGGGAGCTGTTTTTT. It encodes CASSQEGLAGTGELFF. The chain links TRBV4-1 with TRBJ2-2; the central 13 bases match TRBD2. Trimmed from V: 0 bases; trimmed from J: 5 bases; junction bases lacking a gene match: 0. The germline V gene supplies CDR1 MGHRA and CDR2 YSYEKL. From the cysteine up to the phenylalanine, the CDR3 has a length of 16 residues. Kept here is only the CDR3 DNA, which spans 48 bases and is read in frame from base 1.